Listed below are T cell receptor beta chains from one sample, sequenced in a study of shared clonotypes between healthy human individuals. Profiling relied on immunoSEQ multiplex PCR, and the TCRdb table lists in-frame clones only, not all of them. Among some 740,000 clones, around 92% were seen once, and the ten largest hold about 25%. Material: naive CD8+ T cells sorted from blood. The receptor source for this set is a man aged 30 to 39 in good health. Each CDR3 is given with its conserved first and last residue. D genes are given only for firm matches. Size tells how often a clone was seen (once, few, many) or the class of an expanded clone, and some rows leave it out.

j_call d_call v_call clone_size cdr3_aa cdr3_nt
TRBJ2-3 . TRBV27 once CASRILTGQPGEDTQYF TGTGCCAGCAGAATTTTGACCGGACAGCCAGGAGAAGATACGCAGTATTTT
TRBJ2-7 . TRBV2 . CASSEVQGGYEQYF TGTGCCAGCAGTGAGGTTCAGGGTGGCTACGAGCAGTACTTC
TRBJ2-1 . TRBV7-9 . CASSFPRDEQFF TGTGCCAGCAGCTTTCCCCGCGATGAGCAGTTCTTC
TRBJ2-7 TRBD2 TRBV30 . CAWSVLAGAEQYF TGTGCCTGGAGTGTACTAGCGGGAGCCGAACAGTACTTC
TRBJ2-7 TRBD1 TRBV7-6 . CASSLTGGAYEQYF TGTGCCAGCAGCCTTACAGGGGGTGCCTACGAGCAGTACTTC
TRBJ2-2 . TRBV6-1 . CASSERGRPYTGELFF TGTGCCAGCAGTGAGCGGGGGCGGCCTTACACCGGGGAGCTGTTTTTT
TRBJ2-7 TRBD2 TRBV5-6 . CASSRPLAGLYEQYF TGTGCCAGCAGCCGACCACTAGCGGGCCTCTACGAGCAGTACTTC
TRBJ1-3 . TRBV18 . CASSPPVRTSGNTIYF TGTGCCAGCTCACCACCGGTAAGGACCTCTGGAAACACCATATATTTT
TRBJ2-5 . TRBV29-1 . CSVETFSVGDPWETQYF TGCAGCGTTGAGACCTTTTCCGTGGGGGACCCCTGGGAGACCCAGTACTTC
TRBJ2-7 TRBD2 TRBV27 . CASSLSGHTNEQYF TGTGCCAGCAGTCTTAGCGGGCATACTAACGAGCAGTACTTC
TRBJ2-2 TRBD2 TRBV5-1 . CASSWNPAGGTNTGELFF TGCGCCAGCAGCTGGAATCCAGCGGGAGGGACGAACACCGGGGAGCTGTTTTTT
TRBJ2-7 . TRBV7-9 . CASSFLEGYEQYF TGTGCCAGCAGCTTTCTGGAGGGTTACGAGCAGTACTTC
TRBJ1-5 . TRBV6-1 few CASSDLPQGSSNQPQHF TGTGCCAGCAGTGACCTCCCACAGGGTTCGAGCAATCAGCCCCAGCATTTT
TRBJ1-5 . TRBV27 . CASSTAGENQPQHF TGTGCCAGCAGTACTGCAGGTGAAAATCAGCCCCAGCATTTT
TRBJ2-3 . TRBV27 . CASSLWGSTDTQYF TGTGCCAGCAGTTTATGGGGTAGCACAGATACGCAGTATTTT
TRBJ2-3 . TRBV27 . CASSLLGGTDTQYF TGTGCCAGCAGTTTATTGGGAGGCACAGATACGCAGTATTTT
TRBJ2-5 . TRBV27 . CASSLSGAETQYF TGTGCCAGCAGTTTATCAGGGGCTGAGACCCAGTACTTC
TRBJ1-3 . TRBV5-5 . CASSLGDTSGNTIYF TGTGCCAGCAGCTTGGGGGATACCTCTGGAAACACCATATATTTT
TRBJ2-3 . TRBV27 . CASRLYNRDIRNSTDTQYF TGTGCCAGCAGGCTATACAACCGGGACATACGAAATAGCACAGATACGCAGTATTTT